This T cell receptor (beta chain) was sequenced in a study of T-cell memory formation after mild COVID-19. For the study at large: The study found TCR clusters largely donor specific. Points from the study as a whole: Later expanders leaned CD4+, whereas day 15 to 85 contracting clones were balanced CD4/CD8.

TCR alpha and TCR beta cDNA libraries carrying sample barcodes and UMIs came from 5'RACE with constant-segment primers. TCRdb redid the calling of the 5' RACE reads with MiXCR, one entry per CDR3 protein. The sample consists of hundreds of thousands of distinct CDR3 sequences, around 19% of them appearing once. Trimming left V 5 bases short and J 1 base short, with 14 bases between. The CDR3 consists of 15 residues. CDR1 SGHTA and CDR2 FQGNSA come from the germline V gene. Notes on this clonotype: Its specificity is not known.

The chain joins TRBV7-2 to TRBJ1-1, with a tentative D call TRBD1 (6 bases). Sequences were obtained from PBMCs or a T cell subset sorted from them (not recorded which). This clonotype was obtained from a young man who had mild COVID-19 (a few samples of this study predate the infection). Cell type and time point are not known. The CDR3 protein is CASSTRTARNTEAFF. CDR3 bases: TGTGCCAGCAGCACCCGGACAGCGAGGAACACTGAAGCTTTCTTT.